This TCR beta chain was captured by sequencing in a study of blood T cell repertoires in COVID-19. Across the whole study: Nucleic acid was either cDNA or gDNA, and it came from T cells, B-cell-depleted T cells, or PBMCs.

Participant-given clinical history determined each cohort assignment. Germline V lookup: CDR1 DFQATT, CDR2 SNEGSKA (reference sequence). This CDR3 is 11 amino acids long. Between the trimmed V and J ends, which lost 5 bases and 5 bases, there was a span of 9 bases. Measured with immunoSEQ multiplex PCR; TCRdb has only the in-frame clones, and not every one. Among over 200,000 clones, more than 80% were seen once, and the ten largest hold nearly 9.5%. The V gene is TRBV20-1, the J gene TRBJ2-5; D gene uncertain. This TCR came from a man between 40 and 49 years old who had recovered from COVID-19. Sequencing used PBMCs or T cells enriched from blood (not recorded which). CDR3 in amino acids: CSALDGETQYF. The DNA of the CDR3 is TGCAGTGCTTTAGACGGGGAGACCCAGTACTTC.